This TCR beta chain is from a study of T cells in Graves' hyperthyroidism and ophthalmopathy. The study defined stable Graves' hyperthyroidism as no ophthalmopathy progression within 18 months. Exclusion of patients followed from uncontrolled infection, other autoimmune disease, pregnancy or lactation. V was pared by 0 bases and J by 0 bases, with 3 bases of the junction left unmatched. The CDR3 runs to 17 residues. CDR1 GTSNPN and CDR2 SVGIG come from the germline V gene (reference sequence). Amplified regions were TCR beta CDR3 sequences from RNA transcripts. HTBI primers drove first-round RT-PCR of the TCR CDR3. Each CDR3 protein gets one entry after TCRdb re-called the multiplex PCR reads with MiXCR. The table has around 420,000 distinct CDR3 sequences, around 13% seen once.

The TCR comes from a woman aged 18 to 35 with Graves' hyperthyroidism. Sequenced: blood. This chain links TRBV30 with TRBJ2-6; 9 bases agree with TRBD1. CDR3 nucleotides: TGTGCCTGGAGTGTTGGACAGGGGATCTCTGGGGCCAACGTCCTGACTTTC. Residues: CAWSVGQGISGANVLTF. Based on the CDR3 plus reference TRBV30 and TRBJ2-6, the full variable domain is SQTIHQWPATLVQPVGSPLSLECTVEGTSNPNLYWYRQAAGRGLQLLFYSVGIGQISSEVPQNLSASRPQDRQFILSSKKLLLSDSGFYLCAWSVGQGISGANVLTFGAGSRLTVL.